The sequence of this TCR beta chain was determined in a study of PD-1 blockade in classical Hodgkin lymphoma. Here immunoSEQ multiplex PCR was the method, and the copy in TCRdb shows in-frame clones only, minus some. The profile covers 66,000 or so clones, with about 70% appearing a single time and 9% to 10% taken by the ten largest. Every patient was affected by relapse after autologous stem cell transplantation, while exposure to brentuximab vedotin was not uniform. The V and J ends lost 4 bases and 13 bases respectively, with 10 bases between them. Looked up from germline, CDR1 is SGHVS and CDR2 is FNYEAQ. The CDR3 runs 11 residues. This clone was counted ten times or more.

The chain employs TRBV7-6 and TRBJ1-4; unclear D gene. The source is a human donor with classical Hodgkin lymphoma. Sequencing used peripheral blood mononuclear cells (PBMCs), obtained before the second cycle of nivolumab. The CDR3 bases are TGTGCCAGCAGCTCCGGAATTGTACTGTTTTTT. It yields the protein CASSSGIVLFF.